These T cell receptor beta chains were read from a single sample in a study of spatial heterogeneity in lung cancer. Each CDR3 protein is one row after TCRdb ran MiXCR on the 5' RACE reads. The sample includes roughly 72,000 distinct CDR3 sequences, around 8.9% of them seen just once. This specimen was PBMCs, taken at follow-up. The receptors were sampled from a female donor with early-stage non-small cell lung cancer. Both conserved end residues are part of each CDR3. The D gene is left open where the match is weak. Only some rows state a clone size, as once, few, many or a class for expanded clones.

j_call: TRBJ2-3; v_call: TRBV20-1; d_call: TRBD2; clone_size: .; cdr3_nt: TGCAGTGCTAAAGGGTTAGCGGGCCGCACAGATACGCAGTATTTT; cdr3_aa: CSAKGLAGRTDTQYF
j_call: TRBJ1-1; v_call: TRBV12-3/TRBV12-4; d_call: TRBD1; clone_size: .; cdr3_nt: TGTGCCACTTCGACAGGGTTGAACACTGAAGCTTTCTTT; cdr3_aa: CATSTGLNTEAFF
j_call: TRBJ2-3; v_call: TRBV3-1; d_call: TRBD2; clone_size: few; cdr3_nt: TGTGCCAGCAGCCAAGATACTAGCGGGAGTCGTAATACGCAGTATTTT; cdr3_aa: CASSQDTSGSRNTQYF
j_call: TRBJ2-5; v_call: TRBV5-1; d_call: TRBD1; clone_size: .; cdr3_nt: TGCGCCAGCAGTTCCCTACAGGGGGCAGGAGAGACCCAGTACTTC; cdr3_aa: CASSSLQGAGETQYF
j_call: TRBJ1-1; v_call: TRBV2; d_call: TRBD1; clone_size: many; cdr3_nt: TGTGCCTCGAACAGGGGCTCCCAAGATGAAGCTTTCTTT; cdr3_aa: CASNRGSQDEAFF
j_call: TRBJ2-7; v_call: TRBV2; d_call: .; clone_size: many; cdr3_nt: TGTGCCAGCAGGGAATTCTCCTACGAGCAGTACTTC; cdr3_aa: CASREFSYEQYF
j_call: TRBJ2-3; v_call: TRBV7-8; d_call: .; clone_size: many; cdr3_nt: TGTGCCAGCAGCGAGGGCCTCCTTGTAGATACGCAGTATTTT; cdr3_aa: CASSEGLLVDTQYF
j_call: TRBJ2-1; v_call: TRBV6-6; d_call: TRBD2; clone_size: many; cdr3_nt: TGTGCCACCAGGGGTACTAGCGGGAGGCGTAGCTCCTACAATGAGCAGTTCTTC; cdr3_aa: CATRGTSGRRSSYNEQFF
j_call: TRBJ1-1; v_call: TRBV9; d_call: TRBD1; clone_size: many; cdr3_nt: TGTGCCAGCAGCGTGGACGGACAGGGGGAAGCTTTCTTT; cdr3_aa: CASSVDGQGEAFF
j_call: TRBJ2-7; v_call: TRBV6-5; d_call: .; clone_size: few; cdr3_nt: TGTGCCAGCAGGTCCCCGGGGGGCGTCTACGAGCAGTACTTC; cdr3_aa: CASRSPGGVYEQYF
j_call: TRBJ2-3; v_call: TRBV29-1; d_call: TRBD1; clone_size: .; cdr3_nt: TGCAGCGTTGTGCGGACAGGGGGTACAGATACGCAGTATTTT; cdr3_aa: CSVVRTGGTDTQYF
j_call: TRBJ1-1; v_call: TRBV29-1; d_call: .; clone_size: .; cdr3_nt: TGCAGCGTTGGTGGCACTGAAGCTTTCTTT; cdr3_aa: CSVGGTEAFF
j_call: TRBJ1-5; v_call: TRBV27; d_call: .; clone_size: many; cdr3_nt: TGTGCCAGCAGTCTACAAAGCAATCAGCCCCAGCATTTT; cdr3_aa: CASSLQSNQPQHF
j_call: TRBJ1-5; v_call: TRBV12-3/TRBV12-4; d_call: TRBD1; clone_size: many; cdr3_nt: TGTGCCAGCAGCAAGGGACAGCTCCCCAATCAGCCCCAGCATTTT; cdr3_aa: CASSKGQLPNQPQHF
j_call: TRBJ2-6; v_call: TRBV28; d_call: .; clone_size: .; cdr3_nt: TGTGCCAGCAGTTTGGGGACCGGGGCTGGGGCCAACGTCCTGACTTTC; cdr3_aa: CASSLGTGAGANVLTF
j_call: TRBJ2-2; v_call: TRBV4-1; d_call: .; clone_size: many; cdr3_nt: TGCGCCAGCAGCCAAGAAAGAGCAGTCACCGGGGAGCTGTTTTTT; cdr3_aa: CASSQERAVTGELFF
j_call: TRBJ2-7; v_call: TRBV5-1; d_call: .; clone_size: .; cdr3_nt: TGCGCCAGCCGGGACTCCTGGGGCGGACAGTACTTC; cdr3_aa: CASRDSWGGQYF
j_call: TRBJ1-1; v_call: TRBV28; d_call: TRBD1; clone_size: many; cdr3_nt: TGTGCCAGCCAAGTTTTGGACAGGGGGCGAGGCACTGAAGCTTTCTTT; cdr3_aa: CASQVLDRGRGTEAFF
j_call: TRBJ2-2; v_call: TRBV6-2/TRBV6-3; d_call: .; clone_size: many; cdr3_nt: TGTGCCAGCAGGGACCGGAACACCGGGGAGCTGTTTTTT; cdr3_aa: CASRDRNTGELFF
j_call: TRBJ1-5; v_call: TRBV27; d_call: .; clone_size: many; cdr3_nt: TGTGCCAGCAGTTTATCGATCAGTGGCAATCAGCCCCAGCATTTT; cdr3_aa: CASSLSISGNQPQHF
j_call: TRBJ1-1; v_call: TRBV10-3; d_call: .; clone_size: many; cdr3_nt: TGTGCCATCAGTGAGTCGGGCAGGCAGAACACTGAAGCTTTCTTT; cdr3_aa: CAISESGRQNTEAFF
j_call: TRBJ2-3; v_call: TRBV5-4; d_call: .; clone_size: many; cdr3_nt: TGTGCCAGCAGCTCAGGTCGTAGGATCGCAGATACGCAGTATTTT; cdr3_aa: CASSSGRRIADTQYF
j_call: TRBJ2-7; v_call: TRBV5-6; d_call: .; clone_size: few; cdr3_nt: TGTGCCAGCGTAAGATCCCGGGACGGTAGGTACTTC; cdr3_aa: CASVRSRDGRYF
j_call: TRBJ2-7; v_call: TRBV29-1; d_call: .; clone_size: few; cdr3_nt: TGCAGCGTTGTATTGACTATGGAGGTCTACGAGCAGTACTTC; cdr3_aa: CSVVLTMEVYEQYF
j_call: TRBJ2-7; v_call: TRBV18; d_call: TRBD2; clone_size: many; cdr3_nt: TGTGCCAGCTCCCTACCGGGACTAGCTGGCCACGAGCAGTACTTC; cdr3_aa: CASSLPGLAGHEQYF
j_call: TRBJ2-1; v_call: TRBV2; d_call: TRBD2; clone_size: many; cdr3_nt: TGTGCCAGCAGTGCGGGACTAGCGGTTCGTAGGAAGTTCTTC; cdr3_aa: CASSAGLAVRRKFF
j_call: TRBJ2-7; v_call: TRBV6-5; d_call: TRBD1; clone_size: .; cdr3_nt: TGTGCCAGCAGCCGCTCCGGTCCGGGACAGGGTGCCGAGCAGTACTTC; cdr3_aa: CASSRSGPGQGAEQYF
j_call: TRBJ2-4; v_call: TRBV19; d_call: TRBD1; clone_size: .; cdr3_nt: TGTGCCAGTAGTTACCGGGGGACAGGGGAGGACATTCAGTACTTC; cdr3_aa: CASSYRGTGEDIQYF
j_call: TRBJ2-7; v_call: TRBV5-1; d_call: .; clone_size: .; cdr3_nt: TGCGCCAGCAGCTTAGTTGACCTCGAGAACCACGAGCAGTACTTC; cdr3_aa: CASSLVDLENHEQYF
j_call: TRBJ2-2; v_call: TRBV20-1; d_call: .; clone_size: many; cdr3_nt: TGCAGTGCTAGAGTGGGCCCGTCGAACACCGGGGAGCTGTTTTTT; cdr3_aa: CSARVGPSNTGELFF
j_call: TRBJ2-3; v_call: TRBV10-3; d_call: .; clone_size: few; cdr3_nt: TGTGCCATCAGTTCCCCACTCGGACTCGGGGGATTAACAGATACGCAGTATTTT; cdr3_aa: CAISSPLGLGGLTDTQYF
j_call: TRBJ1-1; v_call: TRBV7-3; d_call: .; clone_size: many; cdr3_nt: TGTGCCAGCAGCTTAGGATCCGAAGCTTTCTTT; cdr3_aa: CASSLGSEAFF
j_call: TRBJ2-1; v_call: TRBV7-2; d_call: .; clone_size: few; cdr3_nt: TGTGCCAGCAGCCAGGGACCCCGCAATGAGCAGTTCTTC; cdr3_aa: CASSQGPRNEQFF
j_call: TRBJ1-5; v_call: TRBV9; d_call: .; clone_size: .; cdr3_nt: TGTGCCAGCAGCGTAGCTGGGAATCAGCCCCAGCATTTT; cdr3_aa: CASSVAGNQPQHF
j_call: TRBJ2-4; v_call: TRBV29-1; d_call: .; clone_size: few; cdr3_nt: TGCAGCGTCAAAGGGGGGGGTACCAAAAACATTCAGTACTTC; cdr3_aa: CSVKGGGTKNIQYF
j_call: TRBJ2-1; v_call: TRBV29-1; d_call: .; clone_size: .; cdr3_nt: TGCAGCGTTGAAACGGTTCTTGGTAGTGAGCAGTTCTTC; cdr3_aa: CSVETVLGSEQFF
j_call: TRBJ2-4; v_call: TRBV5-1; d_call: .; clone_size: few; cdr3_nt: TGCGCCAGCAGCCCAGATTCCATACGTTCGACAGCCAAAAACATTCAGTACTTC; cdr3_aa: CASSPDSIRSTAKNIQYF
j_call: TRBJ2-4; v_call: TRBV20-1; d_call: .; clone_size: .; cdr3_nt: TGCAGTGCTGTTACAGGGTCGGCCAAAAACATTCAGTACTTC; cdr3_aa: CSAVTGSAKNIQYF